The clone carrying this T cell receptor beta chain occurred once. The authors prepared the TCRbeta library with unique molecular identifiers. TCRdb analysed the PCR reads with MiXCR anew, one entry per CDR3 protein. Seen here are around 530,000 distinct CDR3 sequences, roughly 33% observed once, and the top ten hold less than 2.5%. Germline values: CDR1 KGHSH, CDR2 LQKENI. The V segment lost 4 bases and the J segment 6 bases; nucleotides outside the gene matches: 4. CDR3 length: 13 residues. The data derive from a study of T-cell reconstitution after alpha-beta-depleted transplantation in children. The sample consisted of PBMCs from the stem cell graft donor, taken from the stem cell graft. This receptor was taken from a human donor who donated a stem cell graft to a child with aplastic anemia. The rearrangement uses TRBV18 and TRBJ2-7, with 9 bases lining up with TRBD2. For the CDR3, the DNA is TGTGCCAGCTCACGTAGCGGGAGTACCGAGCAGTACGTC. Translated: CASSRSGSTEQYV.